Listed here are 5 T cell receptor beta chains from one sample, sequenced in a study of T cells in Graves' hyperthyroidism and ophthalmopathy. Authors of the study amplified TCR beta CDR3 regions from RNA transcripts. The HTBI primer set served for first-round RT-PCR of the TCR CDR3. Each CDR3 protein gets one entry after TCRdb re-called the multiplex PCR reads with MiXCR. The sample shows 600,000 to 850,000 distinct CDR3 sequences, under 20% of them seen only once. The sample comprised blood. The receptors shown here come from a woman aged 45-65 years with Graves' hyperthyroidism that later progressed to Graves' ophthalmopathy.

This clonotype came up many times. V usage is TRBV5-1 and J usage is TRBJ2-2; 8 bases agree with TRBD2. The CDR3 runs to 17 residues. Germline V gene lookup returns CDR1 SGHRS and CDR2 YFSETQ. With V trimmed by 0 bases and J by 2 bases, 6 bases remained unmatched. This CDR3 reads CASSLVAGGLNTGELFF. In DNA form, the CDR3 reads TGCGCCAGCAGCTTGGTTGCGGGGGGCTTAAACACCGGGGAGCTGTTTTTT.

The table lists this clonotype with many counts. The V call is TRBV18, the J call TRBJ1-3; D unclear. The CDR3 loop spans 11 amino acids. Trimming pared 7 bases from V and 4 bases from J, leaving 5 bases between. Germline CDR1 KGHSH, CDR2 LQKENI. This CDR3 is CASYQGNTIYF. The CDR3 DNA follows: TGTGCCAGCTATCAAGGAAACACCATATATTTT.

The V gene is TRBV29-1, the J gene TRBJ2-1; 14 nucleotides match TRBD2. Trimming cost V 7 bases and J 9 bases; bases outside gene matches: 14. The CDR3 is made up of 16 amino acids. Germline V gene lookup returns CDR1 SQVTM and CDR2 ANQGSEA. CDR3 protein: CSAYRLAGGPKVEQFF. In DNA, the CDR3 is TGCAGCGCTTACAGACTAGCGGGGGGGCCTAAGGTTGAGCAGTTCTTC.

This clonotype was seen at least ten times. V usage is TRBV20-1 and J usage is TRBJ1-1; maybe TRBD1 (6 bases). V was clipped by 5 bases and J by 0 bases, with 13 bases between them. CDR3 length: 14 residues. Per germline, CDR1 DFQATT and CDR2 SNEGSKA (reference sequence). The CDR3 here is CSAWWDTMNTEAFF. Written as DNA, the CDR3 is TGCAGTGCTTGGTGGGACACCATGAACACTGAAGCTTTCTTT.

There are many counts of this clonotype. The V and J genes are TRBV6-2 or TRBV6-3 and TRBJ2-1, with TRBD2 matching 10 bases. V shed 6 bases, J shed 3 bases, and the junction held 5 bases outside the gene matches. There are 15 residues in the CDR3. CDR1 is MNHEY, CDR2 SVGEGT, per germline. The CDR3 loop is CASSRLAGVYNEQFF. In DNA form, the CDR3 reads TGTGCCAGCAGCCGTCTAGCGGGGGTCTACAATGAGCAGTTCTTC.